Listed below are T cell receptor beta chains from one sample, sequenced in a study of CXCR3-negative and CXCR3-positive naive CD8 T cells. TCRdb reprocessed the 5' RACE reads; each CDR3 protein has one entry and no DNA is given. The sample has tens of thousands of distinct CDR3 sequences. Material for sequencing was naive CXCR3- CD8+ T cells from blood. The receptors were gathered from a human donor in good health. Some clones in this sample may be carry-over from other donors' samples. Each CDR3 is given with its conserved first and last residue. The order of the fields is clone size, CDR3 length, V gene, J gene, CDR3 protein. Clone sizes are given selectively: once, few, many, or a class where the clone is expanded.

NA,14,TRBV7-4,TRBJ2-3,CASGTNPHTDTQYF
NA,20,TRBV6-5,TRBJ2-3,CASSYSIPTGAHVSTDTQYF
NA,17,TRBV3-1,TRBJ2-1,CASNALGTDHRNGEQFF
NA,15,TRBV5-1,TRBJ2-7,CASSLTSGSSYEQYF
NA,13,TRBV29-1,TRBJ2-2,CSVADANTGELFF
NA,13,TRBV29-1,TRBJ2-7,CSVARDGSYEQYF
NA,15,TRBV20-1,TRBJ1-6,CSAPTPPGSNSPLHF
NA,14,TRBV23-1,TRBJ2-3,CASSQRFGIGTQYF
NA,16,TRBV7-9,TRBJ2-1,CASSLAVSAFHNEQFF
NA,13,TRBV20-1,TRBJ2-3,CSVPGAAADTQYF
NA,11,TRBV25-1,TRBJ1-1,CASSDGQEAFF
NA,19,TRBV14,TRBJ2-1,CASSQERSGGPAGGYEQFF
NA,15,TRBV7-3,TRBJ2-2,CASSLGAAHGGELFF
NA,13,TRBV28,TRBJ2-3,CASSFGWRDTQYF
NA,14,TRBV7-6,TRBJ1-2,CASSSPLSRDGYTF
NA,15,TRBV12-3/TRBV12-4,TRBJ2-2,CASSFVLENTGELFF
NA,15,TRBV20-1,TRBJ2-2,CSAPRQGADTGELFF
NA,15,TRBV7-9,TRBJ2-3,CPSSLGGTYTDTQYF
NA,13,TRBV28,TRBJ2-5,CASLRDSQETQYF
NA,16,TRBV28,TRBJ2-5,CASSSLDRGSRETQYF
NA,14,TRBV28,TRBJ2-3,CASSLMAGTDTQYF
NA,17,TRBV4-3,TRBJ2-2,CASSQEIAGGPTGELFF
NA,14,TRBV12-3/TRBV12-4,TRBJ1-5,CASSSTASNQPQHF
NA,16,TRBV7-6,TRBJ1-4,CASSLALPGRGEKLFF
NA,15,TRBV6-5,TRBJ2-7,CASSRRDSSSEEQYF
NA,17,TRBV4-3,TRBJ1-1,CASSQAFPDLLDTEAFF
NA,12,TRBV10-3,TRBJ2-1,CAISESGNEQFF
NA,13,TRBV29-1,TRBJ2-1,CSVEHGTNPEQFF
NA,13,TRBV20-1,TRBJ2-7,CSAMERVDYEQYF
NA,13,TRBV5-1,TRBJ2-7,CASSWGQDYEQYF
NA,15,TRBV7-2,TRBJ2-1,CASSLVEGPYNEQFF
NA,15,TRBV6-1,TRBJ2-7,CASSEGSFGSYEQYF
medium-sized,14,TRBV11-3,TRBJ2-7,CASSISGTGAEQYF
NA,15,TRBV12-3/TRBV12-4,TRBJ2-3,CASSLGGASTDTQYF
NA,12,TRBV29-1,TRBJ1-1,CSVLMGNTEAFF
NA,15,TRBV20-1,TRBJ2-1,CSALPLPGSYNEQFF
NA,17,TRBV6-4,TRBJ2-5,CASSDHILAGCQETQYF
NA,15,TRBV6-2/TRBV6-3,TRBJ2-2,CASSFAEGETGELFF
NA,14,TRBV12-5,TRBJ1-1,CASGLWQPSTEAFF
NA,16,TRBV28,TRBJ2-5,CASSSYAPGTEETQYF
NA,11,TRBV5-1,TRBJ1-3,CASTDGNTIYF
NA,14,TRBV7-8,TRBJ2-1,CASSLGTIYNEQFF
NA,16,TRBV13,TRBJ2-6,CASSFDRPSGANVLTF
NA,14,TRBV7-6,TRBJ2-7,CASSRDIYPSEQYF
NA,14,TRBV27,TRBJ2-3,CASSRTGGTDTQYF
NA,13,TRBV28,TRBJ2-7,CASSLLRFFEQYF
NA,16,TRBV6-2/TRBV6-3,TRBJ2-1,CASSQPLSYRLTEQFF
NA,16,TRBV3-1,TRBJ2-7,CASSQDRGRSYYEQYF
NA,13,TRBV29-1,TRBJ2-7,CSVEVRQGYEQYF
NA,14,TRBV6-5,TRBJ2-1,CASSYLGTSNEQFF
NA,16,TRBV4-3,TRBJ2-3,CASSQAEGGGADTQYF
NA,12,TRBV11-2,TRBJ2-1,CASSLTPNEQFF
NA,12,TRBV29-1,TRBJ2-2,CSVVRGAGELFF